This TCR beta chain was obtained from a study of patients and donors after allogeneic stem cell transplantation. V was pared by 5 bases and J by 4 bases, with 6 bases of the junction left unmatched. Germline assignment: CDR1 DFQATT and CDR2 SNEGSKA (reference sequence). CDR3 size: 13 residues. One entry per CDR3 protein, called by TCRdb with MiXCR from the RT-PCR reads. The table records roughly 140,000 distinct CDR3 sequences, about 40% of them present only once. This clonotype was sampled from a human donor who was either an allogeneic HSCT recipient or a stem cell or donor lymphocyte infusion donor (not recorded which). It is not recorded whose cells these are; they may come from a transplant donor. The sequencing input was blood, either unsorted or a sorted T cell fraction (not recorded which). The chain recombines TRBV20-1 with TRBJ1-2; TRBD1 matches at 8 bases. This chain's CDR3 is CSAGGQGSYGYTF. Here the CDR3 DNA reads TGCAGTGCTGGCGGACAGGGATCCTATGGCTACACCTTC.